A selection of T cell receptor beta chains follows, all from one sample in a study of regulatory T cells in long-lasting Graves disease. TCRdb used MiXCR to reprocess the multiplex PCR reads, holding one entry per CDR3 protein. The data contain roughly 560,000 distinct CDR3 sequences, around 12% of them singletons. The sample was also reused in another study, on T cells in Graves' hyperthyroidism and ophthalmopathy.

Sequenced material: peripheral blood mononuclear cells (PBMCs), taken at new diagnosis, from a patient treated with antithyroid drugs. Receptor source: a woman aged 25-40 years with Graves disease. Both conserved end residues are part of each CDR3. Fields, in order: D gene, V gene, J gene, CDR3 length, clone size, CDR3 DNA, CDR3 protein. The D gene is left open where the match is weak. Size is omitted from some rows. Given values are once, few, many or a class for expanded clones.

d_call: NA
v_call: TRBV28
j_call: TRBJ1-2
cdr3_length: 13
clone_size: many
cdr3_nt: TGTGCCAGCAGTTTCCACGGTCACTATGGCTACACCTTC
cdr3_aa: CASSFHGHYGYTF

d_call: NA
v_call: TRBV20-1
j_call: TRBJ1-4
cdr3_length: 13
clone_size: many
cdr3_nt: TGCAGTGCCATCGACAGGAATGGCGAAAAACTGTTTTTT
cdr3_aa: CSAIDRNGEKLFF

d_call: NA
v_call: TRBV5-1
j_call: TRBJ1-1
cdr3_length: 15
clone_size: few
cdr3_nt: TGCGCCAGCAGCTTGATCTCCCTAGGGAACACTGAAGCTTTCTTT
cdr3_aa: CASSLISLGNTEAFF

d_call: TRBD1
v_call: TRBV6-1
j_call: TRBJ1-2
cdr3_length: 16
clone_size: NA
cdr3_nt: TGTGCCAGCAGCCCCTATACAGGGGCAACTCAAGGCGGCTACACCTTC
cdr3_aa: CASSPYTGATQGGYTF

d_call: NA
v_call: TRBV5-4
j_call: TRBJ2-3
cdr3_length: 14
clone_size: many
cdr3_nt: TGTGCCAGCAGCTTTCCGTCTGCCGAATTCAAGCAGTATTTT
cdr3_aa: CASSFPSAEFKQYF

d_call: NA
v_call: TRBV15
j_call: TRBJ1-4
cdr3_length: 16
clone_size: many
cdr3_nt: TGTGCCACCAGCAGAGCTTTGATTCCAACTAATGAAAAACTGTTTTTT
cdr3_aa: CATSRALIPTNEKLFF

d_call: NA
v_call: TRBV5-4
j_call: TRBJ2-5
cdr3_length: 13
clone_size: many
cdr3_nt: TGTGCCAGCAGCTTAGGCGGGCGAGGGGCCCAGTACTTC
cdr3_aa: CASSLGGRGAQYF

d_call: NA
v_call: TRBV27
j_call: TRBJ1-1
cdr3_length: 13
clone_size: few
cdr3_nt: TGTGCCAGCAGTTTATCAACCGGGGTACAGCATTTATTT
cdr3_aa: CASSLSTGVQHLF

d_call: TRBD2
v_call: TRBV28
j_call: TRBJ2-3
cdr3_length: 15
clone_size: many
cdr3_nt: TGTGCCAGCAGTTTCCTAGCGGGAGCCGGAGATACGCAGTATTTT
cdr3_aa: CASSFLAGAGDTQYF

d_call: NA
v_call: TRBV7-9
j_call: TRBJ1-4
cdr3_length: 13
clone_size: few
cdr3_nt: TGTGCCAGCAGCTTAATGATGCACGAAAAACTGTTTTTT
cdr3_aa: CASSLMMHEKLFF

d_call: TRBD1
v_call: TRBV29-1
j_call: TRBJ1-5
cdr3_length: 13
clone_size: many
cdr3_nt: TGCAGCGTATGGACAGGGGGAGGTCAGCCCCAGCATTTT
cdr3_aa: CSVWTGGGQPQHF

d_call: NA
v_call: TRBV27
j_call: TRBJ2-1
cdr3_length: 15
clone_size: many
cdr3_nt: TGTGCCAGCAGTTTAGATCGCGGAAAGTACAATGAGCAGTTCTTC
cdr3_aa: CASSLDRGKYNEQFF

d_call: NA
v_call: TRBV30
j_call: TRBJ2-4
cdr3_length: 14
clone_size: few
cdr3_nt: TGTGCCTGGAGGGAAGGGGTCGCCAAAAACATTCAGTACTTC
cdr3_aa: CAWREGVAKNIQYF

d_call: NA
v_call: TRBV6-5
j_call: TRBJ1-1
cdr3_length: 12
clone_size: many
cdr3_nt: TGTGCCAGCAGTTTCAAGGTAACTGAAGCTTTCTTT
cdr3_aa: CASSFKVTEAFF

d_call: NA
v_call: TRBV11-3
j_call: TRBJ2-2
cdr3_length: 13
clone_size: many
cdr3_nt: TGTGCCAGCAGCGAAGGACCGACCGGGGAGCTGTTTTTT
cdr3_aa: CASSEGPTGELFF

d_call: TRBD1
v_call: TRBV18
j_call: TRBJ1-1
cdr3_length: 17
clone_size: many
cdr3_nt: TGTGCCAGCTCAAGGACAGGGCGAGGAGCAGGTGACACTGAAGCTTTCTTT
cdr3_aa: CASSRTGRGAGDTEAFF

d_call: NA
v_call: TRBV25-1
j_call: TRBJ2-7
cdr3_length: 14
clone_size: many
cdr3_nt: TGTGCCAGCAGTGAATGGGGCACTTCCTACGAGCAGTACTTC
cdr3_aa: CASSEWGTSYEQYF

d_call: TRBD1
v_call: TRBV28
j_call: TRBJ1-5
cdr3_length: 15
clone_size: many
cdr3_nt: TGTGCCAGCAGTTCCGGACAGGGGGTGAATCAGCCCCAGCATTTT
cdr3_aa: CASSSGQGVNQPQHF

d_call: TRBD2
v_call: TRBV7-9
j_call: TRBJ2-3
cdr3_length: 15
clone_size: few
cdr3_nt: TGTGCCAGCAGCGGCCTTAGCGGGGACACAGATACGCAGTATTTT
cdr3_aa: CASSGLSGDTDTQYF

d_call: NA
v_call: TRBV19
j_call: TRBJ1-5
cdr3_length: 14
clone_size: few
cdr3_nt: TGTGCCAGTAGTAAAAATGGTGGGGTTCAGCCCCAGCATTTT
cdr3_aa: CASSKNGGVQPQHF

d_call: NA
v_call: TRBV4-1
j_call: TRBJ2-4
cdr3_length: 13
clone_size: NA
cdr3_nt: TGCTCCAGCAGCCAAGAGATCAAAAACATTCAGTACTTC
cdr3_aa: CSSSQEIKNIQYF

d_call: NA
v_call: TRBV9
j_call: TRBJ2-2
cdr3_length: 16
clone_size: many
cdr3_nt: TGTGCCAGCAGTCCCACCAGTCCAGCCTACACCGGGGAGCTGTTTTTT
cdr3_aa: CASSPTSPAYTGELFF

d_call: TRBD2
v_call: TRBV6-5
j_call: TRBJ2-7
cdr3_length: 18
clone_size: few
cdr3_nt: TGTGCCAGCAGTTCGAACAGGACTAGCGGGAGGCCTACTCTGGAGCAGTACTTC
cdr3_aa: CASSSNRTSGRPTLEQYF

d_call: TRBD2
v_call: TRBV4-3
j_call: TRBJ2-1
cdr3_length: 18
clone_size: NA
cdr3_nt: TGCGCCAGCAGCCAAGGATCAGTCGGAACTAGCGGCTACAATGAGCAGTTCTTC
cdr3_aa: CASSQGSVGTSGYNEQFF

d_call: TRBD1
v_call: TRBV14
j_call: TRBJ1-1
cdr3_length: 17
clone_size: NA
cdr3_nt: TGTGCCAGCAGCCCCTTGACAGGGGGTATCAAGAACACTGAAGCTTTCTTT
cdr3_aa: CASSPLTGGIKNTEAFF

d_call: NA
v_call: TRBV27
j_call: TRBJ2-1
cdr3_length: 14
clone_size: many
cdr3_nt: TGTGCCAGCAGTTTATCCTGGGACCAATTAGAGCAGTTCTTC
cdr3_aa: CASSLSWDQLEQFF

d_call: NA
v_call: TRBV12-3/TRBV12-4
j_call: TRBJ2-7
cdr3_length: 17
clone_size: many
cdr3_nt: TGTGCCAGCAGTCTTAATCGTGAGACCTCTACGGTGCGTGAGCAGTACTTC
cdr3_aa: CASSLNRETSTVREQYF

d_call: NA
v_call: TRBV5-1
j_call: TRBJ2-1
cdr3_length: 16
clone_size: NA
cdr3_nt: TGCGCCAGCAGCTTAGAAATCCGAACCTCGTACAATGAGCAGTTCTTC
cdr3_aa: CASSLEIRTSYNEQFF

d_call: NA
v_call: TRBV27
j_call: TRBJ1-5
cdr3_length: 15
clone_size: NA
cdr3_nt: NA
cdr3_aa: CASSLVAVGNQPRHF

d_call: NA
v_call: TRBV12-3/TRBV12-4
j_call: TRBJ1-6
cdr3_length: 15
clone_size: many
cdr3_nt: TGTGCCAGCAGCAGGGCAGGGTGGGAGGGATCACCCCTCCACTTT
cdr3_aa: CASSRAGWEGSPLHF

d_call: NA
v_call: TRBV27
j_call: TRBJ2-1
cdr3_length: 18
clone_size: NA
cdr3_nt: TGTGCCAGCAGTTATCGAATCAGTCCGGGGGCGCGGGATAATGAGCAGTTCTTC
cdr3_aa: CASSYRISPGARDNEQFF

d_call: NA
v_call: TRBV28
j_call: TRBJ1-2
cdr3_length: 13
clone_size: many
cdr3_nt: TGTGCCAGCACCCAATGGGGGTACTATGGCTACACCTTC
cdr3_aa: CASTQWGYYGYTF

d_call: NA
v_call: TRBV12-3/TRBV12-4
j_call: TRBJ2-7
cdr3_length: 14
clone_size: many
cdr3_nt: TGTGCCAGCAGTTTCCAGGGGGGAGTTTACGAGCAGTACTTC
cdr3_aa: CASSFQGGVYEQYF

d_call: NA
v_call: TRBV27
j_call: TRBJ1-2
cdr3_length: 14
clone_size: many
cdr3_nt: TGTGCCAGCAGGGTGACAAGGGGAAACTATGGCTACACCTTC
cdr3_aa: CASRVTRGNYGYTF

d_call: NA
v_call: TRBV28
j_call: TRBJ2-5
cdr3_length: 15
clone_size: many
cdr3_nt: TGTGCCAGCAGTTTATCCCTAGCAACACAAGAGACCCAGTACTTC
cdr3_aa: CASSLSLATQETQYF

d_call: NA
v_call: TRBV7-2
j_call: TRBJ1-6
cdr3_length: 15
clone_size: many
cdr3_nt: TGTGCCAGCAGCTTAGTGGGATACGAGGGCTCACCCCTCCACTTT
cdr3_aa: CASSLVGYEGSPLHF

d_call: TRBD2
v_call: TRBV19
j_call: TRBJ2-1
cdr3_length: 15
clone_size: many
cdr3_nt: TGTGCCAGTAGGACGGTAGCGGGACAACTCAATGAGCAGTTCTTC
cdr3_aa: CASRTVAGQLNEQFF

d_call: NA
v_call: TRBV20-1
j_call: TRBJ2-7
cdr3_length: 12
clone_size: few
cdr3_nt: TGCAGTGCTAGATATCCTAGCCGCGAGCAGTACTTC
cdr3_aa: CSARYPSREQYF

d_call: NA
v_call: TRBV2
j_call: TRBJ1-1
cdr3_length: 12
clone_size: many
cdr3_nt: TGTGCCAGCAGTCCTACACAGGTCTGGGCTTTCTTT
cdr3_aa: CASSPTQVWAFF

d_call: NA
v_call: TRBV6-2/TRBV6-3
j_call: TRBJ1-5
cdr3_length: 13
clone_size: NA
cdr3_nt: TGTGCCAGCAGTGTTCGGACCAATCAGCCCCAGCATTTT
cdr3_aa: CASSVRTNQPQHF

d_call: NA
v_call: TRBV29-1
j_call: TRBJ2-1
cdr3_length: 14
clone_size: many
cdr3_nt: TGCAGCGTTGTCGTTCTAGGGACGGGAAATGAGCAGTTCTTC
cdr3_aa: CSVVVLGTGNEQFF

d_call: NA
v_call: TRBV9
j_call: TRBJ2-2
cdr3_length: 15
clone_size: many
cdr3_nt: TGTGCCAGCAGCGTGGGTGTTATGAACACCGGGGAGCTGTTTTTT
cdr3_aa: CASSVGVMNTGELFF

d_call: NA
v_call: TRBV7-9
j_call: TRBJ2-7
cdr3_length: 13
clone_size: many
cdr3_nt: TGTGCCAGCACGGGGGAAAACTCGGGGGAGCAGTACTTC
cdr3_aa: CASTGENSGEQYF

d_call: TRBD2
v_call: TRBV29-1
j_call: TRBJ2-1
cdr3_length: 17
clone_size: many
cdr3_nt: TGCAGCGTTGTGGGGGGGGGGTTGGGATCTACCTACAATGAGCAGTTCTTC
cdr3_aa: CSVVGGGLGSTYNEQFF